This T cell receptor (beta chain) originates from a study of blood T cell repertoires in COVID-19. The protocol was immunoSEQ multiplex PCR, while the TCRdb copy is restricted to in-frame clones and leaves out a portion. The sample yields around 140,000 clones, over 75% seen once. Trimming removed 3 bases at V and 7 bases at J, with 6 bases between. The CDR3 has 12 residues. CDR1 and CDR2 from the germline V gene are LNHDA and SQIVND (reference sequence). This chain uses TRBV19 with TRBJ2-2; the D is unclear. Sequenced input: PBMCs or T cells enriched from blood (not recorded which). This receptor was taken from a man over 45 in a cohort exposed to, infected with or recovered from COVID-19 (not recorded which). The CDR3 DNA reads TGTGCCAGTAGTATTTACGGCGGGGAGCTGTTTTTT. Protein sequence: CASSIYGGELFF.